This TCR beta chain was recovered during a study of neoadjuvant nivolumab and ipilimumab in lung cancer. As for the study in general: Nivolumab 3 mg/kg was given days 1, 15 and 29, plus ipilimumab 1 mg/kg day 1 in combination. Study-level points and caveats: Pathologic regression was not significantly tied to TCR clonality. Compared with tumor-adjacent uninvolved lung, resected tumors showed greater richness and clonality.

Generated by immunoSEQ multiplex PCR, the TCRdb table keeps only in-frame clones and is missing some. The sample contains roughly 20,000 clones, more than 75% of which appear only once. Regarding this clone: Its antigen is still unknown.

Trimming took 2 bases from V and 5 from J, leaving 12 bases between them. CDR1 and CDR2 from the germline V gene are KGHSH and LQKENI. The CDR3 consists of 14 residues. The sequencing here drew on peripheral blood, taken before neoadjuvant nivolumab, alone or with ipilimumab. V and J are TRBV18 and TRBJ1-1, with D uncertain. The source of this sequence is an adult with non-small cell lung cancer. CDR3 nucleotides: TGTGCCAGCTCACCAAAGGGTGAAAGGACTGAAGCTTTCTTT. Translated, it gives CASSPKGERTEAFF. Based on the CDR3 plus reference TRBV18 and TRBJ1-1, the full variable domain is NAGVMQNPRHLVRRRGQEARLRCSPMKGHSHVYWYRQLPEEGLKFMVYLQKENIIDESGMPKERFSAEFPKEGPSILRIQQVVRGDSAAYFCASSPKGERTEAFFGQGTRLTVV.